This T cell receptor (beta chain) was captured in a study of blood T cell repertoires in COVID-19. Produced via immunoSEQ multiplex PCR; TCRdb's table is partial and in-frame only. The table has roughly 370,000 clones, around nine tenths seen once; the top ten hold 10%. Sequenced input: PBMCs or T cells enriched from blood (not recorded which). The sequence was obtained from a woman in her forties or fifties who had recovered from COVID-19.

CDR3 protein: CASSLERGVNTGELFF. The CDR3 DNA reads TGTGCCAGCAGCTTAGAGCGGGGGGTCAACACCGGGGAGCTGTTTTTT. This rearrangement joins TRBV7-8 to TRBJ2-2; 9 bases fit TRBD2. Looked up from germline, CDR1 is SGHVS and CDR2 is FQNEAQ. The V gene end was trimmed by 1 base and the J gene end by 2 bases; junction bases not matched to a gene: 2. The CDR3 spans 16 residues.